This TCR beta chain was captured by sequencing in a study of blood T cell repertoires in COVID-19. At the level of the study: COVID-19 samples collected from the United States, Italy and Spain covered acute and convalescent phases.

The J segment lost 2 bases and the V segment lost 5 bases, leaving 4 bases of the junction unmatched. The CDR3 extends over 15 amino acids. In germline, CDR1 is MDHEN, CDR2 SYDVKM. All enrollees were about 18 to 100 years old and from 24 US areas. As processed by the authors: Quantification of nucleated cells was approximated via reference gene primer amplification. Method: immunoSEQ multiplex PCR; TCRdb's copy keeps in-frame clones and lacks some. V and J calls and clone size are as listed in that table; D and trimming were resolved from the DNA. The repertoire holds roughly 180,000 clones, with roughly 83% as singletons. This clone was observed a few times.

The chain uses TRBV28 and TRBJ1-3; 9 positions match TRBD1. This receptor was taken from a woman in her sixties or seventies who had recovered from COVID-19. Source material: PBMCs or T cells enriched from blood (not recorded which). CDR3 sequence reads: CASSPWDRAGNTIYF. The CDR3, as DNA: TGTGCCAGCAGTCCATGGGACAGGGCTGGAAACACCATATATTTT. Using reference TRBV28 and TRBJ1-3 for the parts outside the CDR3, the full variable domain is DVKVTQSSRYLVKRTGEKVFLECVQDMDHENMFWYRQDPGLGLRLIYFSYDVKMKEKGDIPEGYSVSREKKERFSLILESASTNQTSMYLCASSPWDRAGNTIYFGEGSWLTVV.